One and the same sample provided the 23 T cell receptor beta chains below, sequenced in a study of vaccination effects on CD4 cells after COVID-19. Sequencing used immunoSEQ multiplex PCR; TCRdb keeps in-frame clones, though not all of them. The data hold under 70,000 clones, with about 79% observed a single time. What these receptors recognize is not known. Peptide-pool stimulation followed by sequencing identified expanded antigen-specific CD4+ clonotypes in the ViraFEST assay. The culture ran for nine to ten days, and then CD4+ T cells were isolated. Vaccinated recipients, who were negative for nucleocapsid antibodies, had no history of SARS-CoV-2 infection. The sample in question was CD4+ T cells from PBMCs cultured with HCoV-OC43 spike peptides, obtained before COVID-19 vaccination. Subset noted: HCoV-OC43 spike overlapping peptide pool stimulation. These receptors all come from a human donor who received a COVID-19 vaccine.

The chain links TRBV2 to TRBJ2-3, with TRBD1 matching over 10 bases. The CDR3 has 15 residues. The J segment lost 0 bases and the V segment lost 6 bases, leaving 3 bases of the junction unmatched. Germline-derived CDR1 and CDR2 are SNHLY and FYNNEI. In DNA form, the CDR3 reads TGTGCCAGCAGGGGACAGGGGCTGAGCACAGATACGCAGTATTTT. Amino acid sequence: CASRGQGLSTDTQYF.

This clone was counted a few times. CDR3 sequence reads: CASSPGDLSGYTF. For the CDR3, the DNA is TGCGCCAGCAGCCCCGGCGATCTTAGTGGCTACACCTTC. V and J are TRBV5-1 and TRBJ1-2; D is unclear. CDR3 length: 13 amino acids. Germline V gene lookup returns CDR1 SGHRS and CDR2 YFSETQ. V lost 4 bases to trimming and J lost 7 bases, with 14 bases between them.

The chain has TRBV6-1 and TRBJ2-4; 7 bases agree with TRBD1. Germline assignment: CDR1 MNHNS and CDR2 SASEGT. After removal of 2 bases from V and 0 bases from J, the junction contained 7 bases not matched to a gene. This CDR3 has 17 amino acids. The chain's CDR3 is CASSELRTGIAKNIQYF. The CDR3, as DNA: TGTGCCAGCAGTGAACTCCGGACAGGAATAGCCAAAAACATTCAGTACTTC.

This clone was seen once. J is TRBJ2-3 and V is TRBV6-5; 8 bases are shared with TRBD2. Germline values: CDR1 MNHEY, CDR2 SVGAGI. Trimming took 7 bases from V and 2 from J; bases not matched to a gene: 8. The CDR3 runs to 15 residues. The CDR3 nucleotides are TGTGCCAGCACCAACCTAGGACTAGCCACAGATACGCAGTATTTT. Translating it yields CASTNLGLATDTQYF.

The chain uses TRBV18 and TRBJ1-2; D remains ambiguous. CDR1 and CDR2 (germline): KGHSH, LQKENI. Trimming removed 5 bases from V and 4 bases from J, with 14 bases in between. The CDR3 has 14 residues. DNA for the CDR3: TGTGCCAGCTCAGCGGGGAACCAGGTCTATGGCTACACCTTC. The encoded protein is CASSAGNQVYGYTF.

V and J are TRBV6-1 and TRBJ2-7, with TRBD1 identical over 8 bases. CDR3 size: 15 residues. The junction had 5 bases not matched to a gene; V was cut back by 1 base and J by 3 bases. Germline V gives CDR1 MNHNS, CDR2 SASEGT. As DNA, the CDR3 is TGTGCCAGCAGTGAAGGGGCAGGGGGCCTCTACGAGCAGTACGTC. It encodes CASSEGAGGLYEQYV.

This clone showed up just once. The chain joins TRBV2 to TRBJ2-2; D not certain. The V gene's germline CDR1 is SNHLY and CDR2 FYNNEI. Deletions cut 4 bases from V and 0 bases from J, with 12 bases between. CDR3 length: 16 residues. The DNA of the CDR3 is TGTGCCAGCAGTGTAAAAAGGACGGCGAACACCGGGGAGCTGTTTTTT. It is translated as CASSVKRTANTGELFF.

V usage is TRBV15 and J usage is TRBJ2-3; D is unclear. There are 13 residues in the CDR3. V was cut by 0 bases and J by 5 bases, with 6 bases left in between. The germline CDR1 and CDR2 sequences are LNHNV and YYDKDF (reference sequence). The CDR3, as DNA: TGTGCCACCAGCAGAGATAACCAAGATACGCAGTATTTT. Its translation: CATSRDNQDTQYF.

This clone was recorded a few times. The genes are TRBV7-3 and TRBJ2-1; unclear D gene. CDR3 size: 15 residues. Trimming stripped 1 base from V and 6 bases from J, with 13 bases between. In germline, CDR1 is SGHTA, CDR2 FQGTGA. In DNA form, the CDR3 reads TGTGCCAGCAGCTTAAGGTCCGGAATAATCAATGAGCAGTTCTTC. This translates into CASSLRSGIINEQFF.

The genes are TRBV2 and TRBJ1-6, with D possibly TRBD1 on 5 matching bases. The CDR3 runs 13 residues. Germline-derived CDR1 and CDR2 are SNHLY and FYNNEI. V was clipped by 8 bases and J by 10 bases, with 15 bases between them. This CDR3 reads CASRGGVSSPLHF. In nucleotides, the CDR3 is TGTGCCAGCCGGGGGGGGGTTTCCTCACCCCTCCACTTT.

This clone was observed a few times. V and J are TRBV10-1 and TRBJ1-1, with D uncertain. Germline CDR1 reads WNHNN; CDR2 reads SYGVQD (reference sequence). CDR3 length: 15 amino acids. Between the trimmed V and J ends, which lost 3 bases and 4 bases, there was a span of 15 bases. CDR3 in amino acids: CASSDAGNVFTEAFF. The CDR3 bases are TGCGCCAGCAGTGACGCGGGGAATGTTTTCACTGAAGCTTTCTTT.

This chain uses TRBV18 with TRBJ2-5, with D possibly TRBD1 on 6 matching bases. CDR3 length: 15 residues. The ends were cut back, 3 bases at V and 4 bases at J, with 15 bases in the middle. The germline V gene has CDR1 KGHSH and CDR2 LQKENI. The CDR3 loop is CASSPFGQSGETQYF. CDR3 sequence (DNA): TGTGCCAGCTCACCCTTCGGACAGAGTGGAGAGACCCAGTACTTC.

The rearrangement links TRBV5-6 to TRBJ1-6; D ambiguous. CDR1 and CDR2 (germline): SGHDT, YYEEEE. The V gene lost 4 bases and the J gene lost 7 bases, with 9 bases spanning the gap. The CDR3 length is 13 residues. CDR3 coding DNA: TGTGCCAGCAGCCTAGGGAGGAATTCACCCCTCCACTTT. This codes for CASSLGRNSPLHF.

The chain couples TRBV15 to TRBJ2-5; D may be TRBD2 (6 bases). Trimming took off 9 bases at V and 5 bases at J, with 22 bases between the two ends. The CDR3 is 15 amino acids. From germline, CDR1 is LNHNV and CDR2 YYDKDF (reference sequence). The CDR3 region is CATAGDGGTEETQYF. The CDR3 coding sequence is TGTGCCACGGCGGGTGACGGGGGTACAGAGGAGACCCAGTACTTC.

This chain uses TRBV5-5 with TRBJ2-1; D unresolved. With 4 bases removed from V and 0 bases from J, the gap between germline ends came to 14 bases. The CDR3 is 16 amino acids. CDR1 and CDR2 from the germline V gene are SGHKS and YYEKEE (reference sequence). CDR3 nucleotide sequence: TGTGCCAGCAGCCCCTGGAAGGGTAACTCCTACAATGAGCAGTTCTTC. It yields the protein CASSPWKGNSYNEQFF. The full variable domain, in which reference TRBV5-5 and TRBJ2-1 provide the parts outside the CDR3, is DAGVTQSPTHLIKTRGQQVTLRCSPISGHKSVSWYQQVLGQGPQFIFQYYEKEERGRGNFPDRFSARQFPNYSSELNVNALLLGDSALYLCASSPWKGNSYNEQFFGPGTRLTVL.

The chain links TRBV10-3 to TRBJ1-3, with 8 bases that match TRBD1. The length of the CDR3 is 13 residues. Germline-derived CDR1 and CDR2 are ENHRY and SYGVKD. Trimming took 10 bases from V and 3 from J; bases not matched to a gene: 5. CDR3 nucleotide sequence: TGTGCCACCTGGACAGGGTATGGAAACACCATATATTTT. Protein product: CATWTGYGNTIYF.

This sequence joins TRBV12-3 or TRBV12-4 and TRBJ1-6; D gene uncertain. V was trimmed by 8 bases and J by 8 bases, leaving 13 bases between them. This CDR3 has 13 amino acids. The CDR3 DNA is TGTGCCAGCTCGTCCCAGTCAGATTCACCCCTCCACTTT. It yields the protein CASSSQSDSPLHF.

The chain couples TRBV6-5 to TRBJ2-7; D gene uncertain. The CDR3 contains 12 residues. CDR1 and CDR2 (germline): MNHEY, SVGAGI. With 7 bases removed from V and 9 bases from J, the gap between germline ends came to 16 bases. The CDR3 DNA reads TGTGCCAGCATGGGCAACCGTGAAAGGCAGTACGTC. Residues: CASMGNRERQYV.

The chain joins TRBV28 to TRBJ1-1; the D gene is possibly TRBD1 (5 bases). Germline loops: CDR1 MDHEN, CDR2 SYDVKM. This CDR3 is 15 amino acids long. The V end lost 5 bases, the J end lost 7 bases, and 20 bases lay between the germline ends. DNA of the CDR3: TGTGCCAGCAGTCCGCCGGGACGGGTCTTCCATGAAGCTTTCTTT. This sequence encodes CASSPPGRVFHEAFF.

V gene TRBV18 combines with J gene TRBJ2-6; 7 bases align to TRBD1. The CDR3 is made up of 16 amino acids. V shed 5 bases, J shed 2 bases, and the junction held 6 bases outside the gene matches. The V gene's germline CDR1 is KGHSH and CDR2 LQKENI. Here the CDR3 DNA reads TGTGCCAGCTCATTCGCAGGGGGAGCTGGGGCCAACGTCCTGACTTTC. Amino acid sequence: CASSFAGGAGANVLTF. Based on the CDR3 plus reference TRBV18 and TRBJ2-6, the full variable domain is NAGVMQNPRHLVRRRGQEARLRCSPMKGHSHVYWYRQLPEEGLKFMVYLQKENIIDESGMPKERFSAEFPKEGPSILRIQQVVRGDSAAYFCASSFAGGAGANVLTFGAGSRLTVL.

J is TRBJ2-1 and V is TRBV19; 8 bases fit TRBD2. The CDR3 loop spans 18 amino acids. Germline V gene data show CDR1 as LNHDA and CDR2 as SQIVND (reference sequence). The V segment lost 3 bases and the J segment 3 bases; nucleotides outside the gene matches: 13. CDR3 DNA sequence: TGTGCCAGTAGTATTCTAAGGGCCCGGGGGGGGGTCTACAATGAGCAGTTCTTC. As protein: CASSILRARGGVYNEQFF.

The rearrangement links TRBV7-9 to TRBJ2-3; 10 nucleotides line up with TRBD2. V shed 2 bases and J 1 base; nucleotides not matched to a gene: 9. From germline, CDR1 is SEHNR and CDR2 FQNEAQ (reference sequence). The CDR3 has 18 amino acids. The CDR3 region is CASSLWFSGGKGTDTQYF. The CDR3 DNA follows: TGTGCCAGCAGCTTATGGTTTAGCGGGGGGAAGGGCACAGATACGCAGTATTTT. The whole variable domain, filled in from reference TRBV7-9 and TRBJ2-3, reads DTGVSQNPRHKITKRGQNVTFRCDPISEHNRLYWYRQTLGQGPEFLTYFQNEAQLEKSRLLSDRFSAERPKGSFSTLEIQRTEQGDSAMYLCASSLWFSGGKGTDTQYFGPGTRLTVL.

The chain couples TRBV7-2 to TRBJ2-3; D perhaps matches TRBD1 (6 bases). Germline assignment: CDR1 SGHTA and CDR2 FQGNSA. This CDR3 region has 16 residues. Deletions cut 2 bases from V and 4 bases from J, with 16 bases between. CDR3 in amino acids: CASSLRGQKNADTQYF. CDR3 nucleotide sequence: TGTGCCAGCAGCTTACGTGGACAGAAAAACGCAGATACGCAGTATTTT.